This TCR beta chain stems from a study of T cell changes during pregnancy in multiple sclerosis. Germline CDR1 and CDR2: LNHNV and YYDKDF (reference sequence). The trim removed 0 bases at V and 8 bases at J, leaving 9 bases unmatched. CDR3 length: 15 amino acids. Data came from immunoSEQ multiplex PCR; TCRdb stores just in-frame clones and leaves some out. Altogether fewer than 75,000 clones are present, approximately 89% being singletons, with the ten largest covering 1.4%. The sequence came from a female donor with multiple sclerosis, enrolled in a pregnancy study. This sample comprised peripheral blood, obtained in the second trimester of pregnancy. The chain has TRBV15 and TRBJ1-2; TRBD1 matches 7 bases. The DNA of the CDR3 is TGTGCCACCAGCAGAGAAGATCCGACAGGGTCGGGCTACACCTTC. It yields the protein CATSREDPTGSGYTF.